The sequence of this TCR beta chain was determined in a study of blood T cell repertoires in COVID-19. This clone has a handful of counts. Germline values: CDR1 MNHEY, CDR2 SVGEGT. The CDR3 spans 11 residues. V lost 0 bases and J 10 bases, leaving 6 bases between the germline ends. Method: immunoSEQ multiplex PCR; TCRdb's copy keeps in-frame clones and lacks some. The sample holds about 36,000 clones, 85% seen once. The sample taken for sequencing was peripheral blood. The receptor comes from a human donor in a cohort sampled during active COVID-19. The chain recombines TRBV6-2 or TRBV6-3 with TRBJ1-1, with D tentatively TRBD1 (6 bases). CDR3: CASSYSGGAFF. CDR3 DNA sequence: TGTGCCAGCAGTTACTCAGGGGGAGCTTTCTTT.